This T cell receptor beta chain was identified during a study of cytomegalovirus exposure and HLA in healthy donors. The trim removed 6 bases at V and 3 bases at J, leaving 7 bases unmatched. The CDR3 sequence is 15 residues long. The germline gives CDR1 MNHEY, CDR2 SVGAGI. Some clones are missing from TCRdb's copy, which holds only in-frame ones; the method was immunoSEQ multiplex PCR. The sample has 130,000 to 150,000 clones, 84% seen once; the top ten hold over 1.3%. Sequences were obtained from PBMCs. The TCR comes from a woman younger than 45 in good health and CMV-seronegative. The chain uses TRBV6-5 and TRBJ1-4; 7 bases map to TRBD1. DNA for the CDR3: TGTGCCAGCAGGAGAAGGGGGCAACCTAATGAAAAACTGTTTTTT. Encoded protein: CASRRRGQPNEKLFF.